This T cell receptor beta chain was sequenced for a study of blood T cells in healthy people across ages. A note on this clonotype: The antigen is not known.

A J-beta primer mix and a sample-barcoded 5' primer were used in a second PCR of about 7 to 12 cycles. TCRdb called the 5' RACE reads again in MiXCR, with one record for every CDR3 protein. The data hold 650,000 to 800,000 distinct CDR3 sequences, with 44% observed a single time. Ten milliliters of peripheral blood were drawn from each donor into EDTA-treated tubes. Regarding the study as a whole: Age advanced and TCR beta diversity per million T cells fell, roughly linearly.

Trimming took off 0 bases at V and 8 bases at J, with 15 bases between the two ends. CDR3 size: 15 residues. From germline, CDR1 is SGDLS and CDR2 YYNGEE. This clonotype originated in a man aged 55 to 70 in good health. The sequenced sample was blood. The chain couples TRBV9 to TRBJ2-1, with D unresolved. The CDR3 DNA sequence: TGTGCCAGCAGCGTAGCAGTTACCACAACCGATGAGCAGTTCTTC. It encodes CASSVAVTTTDEQFF.